A selection of T cell receptor beta chains follows, all from one sample in a study of shared clonotypes between healthy human individuals. Repertoires were generated with immunoSEQ multiplex PCR, while TCRdb's copy carries only in-frame clones and drops some. The table has fewer than 2.5 million clones, 93% seen once. Sequencing was performed on naive CD4+ T cells from PBMCs. The receptors stem from a man younger than 35 in good health. Some clones in this sample may be carry-over from other donors' samples. The CDR3 runs from the conserved cysteine through the conserved F or W. The D gene is left open where the match is weak. Some rows mark clone size as missing; the rest say once, few, many or name a class of expanded clone.

clone_size j_call d_call v_call cdr3_aa cdr3_nt
. TRBJ1-2 . TRBV30 CAWISGINNYGYTF TGTGCCTGGATATCCGGCATTAATAACTATGGCTACACCTTC
. TRBJ2-7 TRBD1 TRBV18 CASSPPQGQGREQYF TGTGCCAGCTCACCCCCACAGGGACAGGGGCGCGAGCAGTACTTC
. TRBJ2-7 TRBD1 TRBV27 CASSLGRGYHEQYF TGTGCCAGCAGTTTAGGCAGGGGGTATCACGAGCAGTACTTC
. TRBJ2-2 . TRBV5-1 CASSLEIPFTGELFF TGCGCCAGCAGCTTGGAGATACCTTTCACCGGGGAGCTGTTTTTT
. TRBJ2-1 . TRBV4-1 CASSQFQLEEENNEQFF TGCGCCAGCAGCCAATTCCAACTAGAAGAGGAGAACAATGAGCAGTTCTTC
. TRBJ2-1 TRBD2 TRBV7-8 CASSLAGAGYYNEQFF TGTGCCAGCAGCTTAGCGGGAGCGGGGTACTACAATGAGCAGTTCTTC
. TRBJ2-1 TRBD2 TRBV28 CASSLSTSGRDEQFF TGTGCCAGCAGTTTATCGACTAGCGGGAGAGATGAGCAGTTCTTC
. TRBJ2-7 . TRBV7-9 CASSLLPGHGPYEQYF TGTGCCAGCAGCCTACTCCCGGGACACGGACCCTACGAGCAGTACTTC
. TRBJ2-3 . TRBV6-1 CASSEGVQGEDF TGTGCCAGCAGTGAAGGGGTCCAGGGAGAGGATTTT
. TRBJ2-5 . TRBV4-2 CASSQDRAQQETQYF TGTGCCAGCAGCCAAGATAGGGCTCAACAAGAGACCCAGTACTTC
. TRBJ2-7 . TRBV5-4 CASSLVPGLQYF TGTGCCAGCAGCTTGGTCCCGGGACTGCAGTACTTC
. TRBJ2-5 TRBD2 TRBV11-3 CASSPYSGLAGAPQETQYF TGTGCCAGCAGCCCATACTCCGGGCTAGCGGGAGCGCCGCAAGAGACCCAGTACTTC
. TRBJ1-4 TRBD1 TRBV19 CASSLLDRGNEKLFF TGTGCCAGTAGTCTTCTGGACAGGGGAAATGAAAAACTGTTTTTT
once TRBJ2-2 TRBD2 TRBV11-2 CASRGGVNTGELFF TGTGCCAGCCGGGGGGGAGTTAACACCGGGGAGCTGTTTTTT
. TRBJ2-2 . TRBV5-1 CASSPQQGLNTGELFF TGCGCCAGCAGCCCCCAACAGGGACTGAACACCGGGGAGCTGTTTTTT
. TRBJ1-2 TRBD1 TRBV4-1 CASRRPGQGNGYTF TGCGCCAGCAGACGACCGGGACAGGGGAATGGCTACACCTTC
. TRBJ1-4 . TRBV19 CASSMRAQGRNEKLFF TGTGCCAGTAGTATGAGGGCGCAAGGCCGAAATGAAAAACTGTTTTTT
. TRBJ2-2 . TRBV4-3 CASSQADGELFF TGCGCCAGCAGCCAAGCTGACGGGGAGCTGTTTTTT
once TRBJ2-4 TRBD1 TRBV6-5 CASSYEGTGDHIQYF TGTGCCAGCAGTTACGAGGGGACAGGGGATCACATTCAGTACTTC
. TRBJ1-3 TRBD1 TRBV2 CARGQTSSGNTIYF TGTGCCAGGGGACAGACGAGCTCTGGAAACACCATATATTTT
. TRBJ2-6 TRBD1 TRBV2 CASSSGQGASGANVLTF TGTGCCAGCAGTTCGGGACAGGGGGCGAGTGGGGCCAACGTCCTGACTTTC
. TRBJ2-7 . TRBV9 CASSPRPGGGYEQYF TGTGCCAGCAGCCCCCGACCGGGGGGCGGATACGAGCAGTACTTC